The 20 T cell receptor beta chains below were found in one sample sequenced in a study of T-cell memory formation after mild COVID-19. MiXCR was run by TCRdb on the 5' RACE reads, yielding one entry per CDR3 protein. The data hold more than 200,000 distinct CDR3 sequences, with 16% observed a single time. Sequencing was done on a sample of PBMCs or a T cell subset sorted from them (not recorded which). The source of these receptors is a man aged 18 to 30 who had mild COVID-19 (a few samples of this study predate the infection). Cell type and time point are not known.

The chain recombines TRBV12-3 or TRBV12-4 with TRBJ2-1; perhaps TRBD2 as D (6 bases). The CDR3 contains 10 residues. Deletions cut 5 bases from V and 12 bases from J, with 8 bases between. The CDR3 protein is CASSGTGQFF. CDR3 DNA: TGTGCCAGCAGTGGGACTGGGCAGTTCTTC.

This clonotype came up a few times. J is TRBJ2-7 and V is TRBV5-1; D not resolved. Germline CDR1 reads SGHRS; CDR2 reads YFSETQ. V shed 0 bases and J shed 6 bases, with 4 bases lying between them. The CDR3 has 11 amino acids. CDR3 loop: CASSLGFEQYF. CDR3 DNA: TGCGCCAGCAGCTTGGGGTTCGAGCAGTACTTC.

This clonotype has more than one count but fewer than ten. This sequence joins TRBV9 and TRBJ2-4; 11 bases agree with TRBD1. The CDR3 has 15 amino acids. The V gene's germline CDR1 is SGDLS and CDR2 YYNGEE. The V and J ends lost 4 bases and 7 bases, in that order; junction bases with no gene match: 7. The CDR3 spells CASSRTGGNLNIQYF. CDR3 nucleotide sequence: TGTGCCAGCAGCAGGACAGGGGGCAACTTGAACATTCAGTACTTC.

This clonotype was recorded a few times. The chain joins TRBV7-9 to TRBJ1-2, with TRBD1 identical over 7 bases. Per the germline V gene, CDR1 is SEHNR and CDR2 is FQNEAQ (reference sequence). V lost 3 bases, J lost 8 bases, and 9 bases stayed unmatched. The length of the CDR3 is 14 residues. CDR3 nucleotides: TGTGCCAGCAGCTTCCCTCTTCTGACAGGGGGCTACACCTTC. Amino acids: CASSFPLLTGGYTF.

The chain couples TRBV5-1 to TRBJ2-7; TRBD1 is a possible D gene (6 bases). The V end lost 0 bases, the J end lost 0 bases, and 10 bases lay between the germline ends. Germline CDR1 is SGHRS and CDR2 is YFSETQ. This CDR3 comprises 15 residues. CDR3 region: CASSLARGSSYEQYF. The CDR3 DNA reads TGCGCCAGCAGCTTGGCGAGGGGGAGCTCCTACGAGCAGTACTTC.

This clonotype showed up many times. This sequence joins TRBV11-2 and TRBJ2-1; D is possibly TRBD2 (6 bases). Germline V lookup: CDR1 SGHAT, CDR2 FQNNGV. CDR3 length equals 15 residues. V lost 4 bases to trimming and J lost 2 bases, with 12 bases between them. CDR3 bases: TGTGCCAGCAGCTGGGCGGAGGGGACCTACAATGAGCAGTTCTTC. Translation: CASSWAEGTYNEQFF.

This clonotype has only one observation. The chain is built from TRBV18 and TRBJ1-2, with D tentatively TRBD1 (5 bases). The CDR3 spans 17 residues. The V gene lost 1 base and the J gene lost 6 bases, with 21 bases spanning the gap. Per germline, CDR1 KGHSH and CDR2 LQKENI. This CDR3 reads CASSPLLEDWGNNGYTF. CDR3 bases: TGTGCCAGCTCACCACTCCTTGAGGATTGGGGGAACAATGGCTACACCTTC.

This clonotype has a count of ten or more. The V gene is TRBV5-1, the J gene TRBJ1-1; tentatively, D is TRBD1 (6 bases). The CDR3 contains 15 residues. The V gene lost 4 bases and the J gene lost 5 bases, with 18 bases spanning the gap. Germline CDR1 SGHRS, CDR2 YFSETQ. The CDR3 reads CASSPPGGFGTEAFF. CDR3 DNA: TGCGCCAGCAGCCCCCCTGGGGGCTTTGGTACTGAAGCTTTCTTT.

This clonotype was picked up a small number of times. This chain connects TRBV4-3 to TRBJ2-2, with 10 bases aligning to TRBD2. The germline CDR1 and CDR2 sequences are LGHNA and YSLEER. This CDR3 region has 18 residues. The V and J ends lost 0 bases and 4 bases, in that order; junction bases with no gene match: 8. CDR3 protein: CASSQDLTSGVSTGELFF. DNA for the CDR3: TGCGCCAGCAGCCAAGATCTTACTAGCGGGGTCTCCACCGGGGAGCTGTTTTTT.

A few counts support this clonotype. The CDR3 DNA is TGTGCCAGCATCAAATCTATTGGGCTAGCGAACACAGATACGCAGTATTTT. It translates to CASIKSIGLANTDTQYF. This chain joins TRBV12-3 or TRBV12-4 and TRBJ2-3; possible D gene TRBD2, 6 bases. V lost 7 bases and J lost 2, with 22 bases in between. This CDR3 spans 17 amino acids.

This clonotype appeared a few times. V and J are TRBV3-1 and TRBJ2-3; D possibly corresponds to TRBD2 (6 bases). The CDR3 loop spans 15 amino acids. The germline V and J ends were trimmed by 5 bases and 3 bases, with 15 bases remaining between them. Per germline, CDR1 LGHDT and CDR2 YNNKEL (reference sequence). CDR3 protein: CASSTAGGWTDTQYF. For the CDR3, the DNA is TGTGCCAGCAGCACAGCCGGGGGTTGGACAGATACGCAGTATTTT.

This clonotype was counted only a few times. CDR3 in amino acids: CASSQAAGLGYEQYF. CDR3 bases: TGCGCCAGCAGCCAAGCGGCAGGGCTTGGGTACGAGCAGTACTTC. The chain uses TRBV4-3 and TRBJ2-7; tentative D call: TRBD1 (5 bases). The CDR3 is 15 amino acids. Between the trimmed V and J ends, which lost 1 base and 4 bases, there was a span of 14 bases. Germline CDR1 reads LGHNA; CDR2 reads YSLEER.

This clonotype has just a few counts. The chain employs TRBV6-2 or TRBV6-3 and TRBJ2-1, with TRBD2 identical over 9 bases. The V gene's germline CDR1 is MNHEY and CDR2 SVGEGT. The CDR3 consists of 16 residues. The trim removed 2 bases at V and 9 bases at J, leaving 11 bases unmatched. CDR3 sequence reads: CASSYPPGGGATEQFF. CDR3 DNA sequence: TGTGCCAGCAGTTACCCCCCTGGCGGGGGGGCCACTGAGCAGTTCTTC.

In DNA, the CDR3 is TGTGCCAGCAGCTCAGCCGGTGCGGGAAACACCATATATTTT. This encodes CASSSAGAGNTIYF. The genes are TRBV5-6 and TRBJ1-3; D remains unclear. V was shortened by 3 bases and J by 4 bases, with 11 bases between the two germline ends. CDR3 length equals 14 residues. Looked up from germline, CDR1 is SGHDT and CDR2 is YYEEEE.

This clonotype was observed a few times. The chain uses TRBV5-1 and TRBJ2-2, with 7 bases matching TRBD1. From germline, CDR1 is SGHRS and CDR2 YFSETQ. CDR3 size: 14 residues. Trimming at V came to 7 bases and at J to 2 bases, leaving 5 bases not matched to a gene. The DNA for the CDR3 is TGCGCCAGCGGGACAGCCCCCAACACCGGGGAGCTGTTTTTT. Its protein product is CASGTAPNTGELFF.

The chain uses TRBV7-6 and TRBJ1-3; D possibly corresponds to TRBD1 (6 bases). Germline CDR1 reads SGHVS; CDR2 reads FNYEAQ. The CDR3 contains 15 residues. Deletions cut 5 bases from V and 0 bases from J, with 11 bases between. CDR3 coding DNA: TGTGCCAGCAGCCATTACAGGGACTCTGGAAACACCATATATTTT. Amino acid sequence: CASSHYRDSGNTIYF.

The J gene is TRBJ2-1, the V gene TRBV15, with D perhaps TRBD1 (6 bases). The ends were cut back, 4 bases at V and 4 bases at J, with 17 bases in the middle. CDR3 size: 16 residues. The V gene's germline CDR1 is LNHNV and CDR2 YYDKDF (reference sequence). CDR3 DNA: TGTGCCACCAGCAAGTTTAGGACAGAAATTTACAATGAGCAGTTCTTC. It encodes CATSKFRTEIYNEQFF.

The gene calls are TRBV28 and TRBJ1-1; D not resolved. Germline V CDR1 and CDR2: MDHEN, SYDVKM. The CDR3 totals 16 residues. V lost 5 bases and J 3 bases, leaving 19 bases between the germline ends. The DNA of the CDR3 is TGTGCCAGCAGTATCTACAGCCACCCTGGGGACACTGAAGCTTTCTTT. It yields the protein CASSIYSHPGDTEAFF.

In this sample, this clonotype turned up a few times. The chain employs TRBV7-2 and TRBJ2-5; D is unclear. The CDR3 totals 13 residues. V was clipped by 4 bases and J by 1 base, with 7 bases between them. Germline values: CDR1 SGHTA, CDR2 FQGNSA. This chain's CDR3 is CASSWNVQETQYF. The CDR3 DNA is TGTGCCAGCAGCTGGAACGTCCAAGAGACCCAGTACTTC.

J is TRBJ1-1 and V is TRBV9; D call uncertain. Germline assignment: CDR1 SGDLS and CDR2 YYNGEE. The CDR3 runs to 15 residues. V was trimmed by 0 bases and J by 2 bases, leaving 11 bases between them. The CDR3 sequence is CASSVGNLDNTEAFF. CDR3 nucleotides: TGTGCCAGCAGCGTAGGGAACTTAGATAACACTGAAGCTTTCTTT. Together with reference TRBV9 and TRBJ1-1, the CDR3 gives the full variable domain: DSGVTQTPKHLITATGQRVTLRCSPRSGDLSVYWYQQSLDQGLQFLIQYYNGEERAKGNILERFSAQQFPDLHSELNLSSLELGDSALYFCASSVGNLDNTEAFFGQGTRLTVV.